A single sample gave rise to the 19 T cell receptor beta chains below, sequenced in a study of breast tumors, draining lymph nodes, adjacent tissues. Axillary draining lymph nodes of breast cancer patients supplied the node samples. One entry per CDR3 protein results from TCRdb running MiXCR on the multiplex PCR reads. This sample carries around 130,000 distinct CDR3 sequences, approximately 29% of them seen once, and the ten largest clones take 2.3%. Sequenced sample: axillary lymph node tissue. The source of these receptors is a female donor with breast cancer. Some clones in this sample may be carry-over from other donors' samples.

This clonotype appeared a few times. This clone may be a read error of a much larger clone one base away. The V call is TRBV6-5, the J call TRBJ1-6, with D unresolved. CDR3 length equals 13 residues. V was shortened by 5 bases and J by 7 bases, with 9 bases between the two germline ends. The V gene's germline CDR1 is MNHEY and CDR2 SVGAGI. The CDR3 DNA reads TGTGCCAGCAGTCACGAGGCGAATTCACCCCTCCACTTT. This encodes CASSHEANSPLHF.

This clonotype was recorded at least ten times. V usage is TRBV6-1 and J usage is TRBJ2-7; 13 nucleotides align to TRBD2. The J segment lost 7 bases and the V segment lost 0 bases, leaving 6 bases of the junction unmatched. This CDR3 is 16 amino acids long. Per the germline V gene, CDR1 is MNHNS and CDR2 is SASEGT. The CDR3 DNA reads TGTGCCAGCAGTGAAGCGTTGACTAGCGGGGGGCGGGAGCAGTACTTC. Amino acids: CASSEALTSGGREQYF.

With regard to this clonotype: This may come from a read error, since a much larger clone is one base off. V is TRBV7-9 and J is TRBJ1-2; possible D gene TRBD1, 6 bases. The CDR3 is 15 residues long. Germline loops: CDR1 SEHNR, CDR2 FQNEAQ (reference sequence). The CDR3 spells CASSFVLGGQGGYPF. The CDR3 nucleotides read TGTGCCAGCAGCTTCGTTCTTGGGGGGCAGGGTGGCTACCCCTTC.

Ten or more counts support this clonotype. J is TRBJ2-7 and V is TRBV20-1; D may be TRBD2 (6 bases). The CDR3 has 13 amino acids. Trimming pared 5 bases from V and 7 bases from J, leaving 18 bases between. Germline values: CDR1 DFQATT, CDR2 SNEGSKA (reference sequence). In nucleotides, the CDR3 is TGCAGTGCTCCCCAGGGCGGGGAGACAGAGCAGTACTTC. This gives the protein CSAPQGGETEQYF.

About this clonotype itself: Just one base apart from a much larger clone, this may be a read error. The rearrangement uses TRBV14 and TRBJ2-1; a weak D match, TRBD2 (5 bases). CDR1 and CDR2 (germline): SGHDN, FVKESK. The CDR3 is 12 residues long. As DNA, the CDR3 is TGTGCCAGCAGCCAAGATCGAAAGAGGGTGCTCTTC. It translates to CASSQDRKRVLF.

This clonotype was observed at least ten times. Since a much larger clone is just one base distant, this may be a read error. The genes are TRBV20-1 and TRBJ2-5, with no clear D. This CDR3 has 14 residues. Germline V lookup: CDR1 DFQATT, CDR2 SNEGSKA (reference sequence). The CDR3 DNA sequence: TGCAGTGCTACCCAGATAGCCAACCAAGCGACCCAGTACTTC. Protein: CSATQIANQATQYF.

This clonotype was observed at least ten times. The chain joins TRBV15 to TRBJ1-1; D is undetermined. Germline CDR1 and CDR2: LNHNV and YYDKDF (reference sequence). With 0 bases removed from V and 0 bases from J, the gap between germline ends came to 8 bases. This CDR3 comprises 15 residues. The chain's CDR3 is CATSREGHLNTEAFF. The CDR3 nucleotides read TGTGCCACCAGCAGAGAAGGGCACCTGAACACTGAAGCTTTCTTT. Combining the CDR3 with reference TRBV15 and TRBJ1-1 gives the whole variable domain DAMVIQNPRYQVTQFGKPVTLSCSQTLNHNVMYWYQQKSSQAPKLLFHYYDKDFNNEADTPDNFQSRRPNTSFCFLDIRSPGLGDTAMYLCATSREGHLNTEAFFGQGTRLTVV.

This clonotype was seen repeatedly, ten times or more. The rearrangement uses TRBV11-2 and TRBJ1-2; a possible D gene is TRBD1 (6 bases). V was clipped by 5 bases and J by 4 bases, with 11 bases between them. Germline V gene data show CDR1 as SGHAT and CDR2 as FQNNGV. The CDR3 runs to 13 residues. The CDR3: CASSLQDSYGYTF. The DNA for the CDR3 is TGTGCCAGCAGCCTCCAGGACAGCTATGGCTACACCTTC.

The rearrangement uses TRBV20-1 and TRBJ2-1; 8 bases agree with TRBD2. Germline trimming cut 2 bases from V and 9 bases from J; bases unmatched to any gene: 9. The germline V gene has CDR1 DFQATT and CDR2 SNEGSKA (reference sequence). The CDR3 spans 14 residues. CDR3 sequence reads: CSARSGGTRAEQFF. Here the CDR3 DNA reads TGCAGTGCTAGATCGGGGGGGACCCGAGCTGAGCAGTTCTTC.

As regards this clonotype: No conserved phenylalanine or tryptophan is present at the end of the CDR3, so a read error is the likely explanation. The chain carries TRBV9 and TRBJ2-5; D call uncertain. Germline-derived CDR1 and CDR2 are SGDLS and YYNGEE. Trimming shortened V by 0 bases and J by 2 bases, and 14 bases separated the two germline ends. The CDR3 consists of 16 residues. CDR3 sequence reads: CASSVGLGSRQETQYC. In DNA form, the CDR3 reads TGTGCCAGCAGCGTAGGGTTGGGGTCTAGACAAGAGACCCAGTACTGC.

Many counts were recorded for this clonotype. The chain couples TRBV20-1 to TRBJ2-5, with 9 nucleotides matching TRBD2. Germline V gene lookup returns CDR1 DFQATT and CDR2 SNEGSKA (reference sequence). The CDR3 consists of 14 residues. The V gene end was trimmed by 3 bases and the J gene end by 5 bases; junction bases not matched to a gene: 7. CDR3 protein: CSARGSGGFETQYF. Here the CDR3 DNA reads TGCAGTGCTAGGGGTAGCGGGGGCTTTGAGACCCAGTACTTC.

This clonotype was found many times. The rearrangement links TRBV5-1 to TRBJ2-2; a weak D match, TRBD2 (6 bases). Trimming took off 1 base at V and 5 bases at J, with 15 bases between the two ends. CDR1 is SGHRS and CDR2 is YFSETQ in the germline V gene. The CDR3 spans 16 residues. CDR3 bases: TGCGCCAGCAGCTTGATGCGGGGAAGTTTGACCGGGGAGCTGTTTTTT. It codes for CASSLMRGSLTGELFF. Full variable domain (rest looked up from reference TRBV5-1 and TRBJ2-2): KAGVTQTPRYLIKTRGQQVTLSCSPISGHRSVSWYQQTPGQGLQFLFEYFSETQRNKGNFPGRFSGRQFSNSRSEMNVSTLELGDSALYLCASSLMRGSLTGELFFGEGSRLTVL.

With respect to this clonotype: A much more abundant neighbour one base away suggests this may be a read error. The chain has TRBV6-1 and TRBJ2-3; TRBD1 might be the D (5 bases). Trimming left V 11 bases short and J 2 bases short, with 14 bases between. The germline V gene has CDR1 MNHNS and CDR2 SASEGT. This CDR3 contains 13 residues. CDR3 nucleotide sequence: TGTGCCGGCTCAGGGCCCAACACAGATACGCAGTATTTT. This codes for CAGSGPNTDTQYF.

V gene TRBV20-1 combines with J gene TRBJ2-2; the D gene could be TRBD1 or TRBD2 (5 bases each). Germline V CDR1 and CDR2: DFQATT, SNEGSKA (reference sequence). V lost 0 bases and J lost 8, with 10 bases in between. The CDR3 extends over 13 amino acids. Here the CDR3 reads CSARDHGAGELFF. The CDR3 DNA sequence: TGCAGTGCTAGAGATCACGGGGCAGGGGAGCTGTTTTTT.

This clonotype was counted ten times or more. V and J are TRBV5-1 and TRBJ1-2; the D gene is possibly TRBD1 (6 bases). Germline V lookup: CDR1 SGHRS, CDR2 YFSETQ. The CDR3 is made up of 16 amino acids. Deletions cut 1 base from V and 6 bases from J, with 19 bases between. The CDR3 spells CASSLYLRGAGDGYTF. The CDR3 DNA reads TGCGCCAGCAGCTTGTATCTCCGGGGGGCTGGGGATGGCTACACCTTC. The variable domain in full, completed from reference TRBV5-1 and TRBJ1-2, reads KAGVTQTPRYLIKTRGQQVTLSCSPISGHRSVSWYQQTPGQGLQFLFEYFSETQRNKGNFPGRFSGRQFSNSRSEMNVSTLELGDSALYLCASSLYLRGAGDGYTFGSGTRLTVV.

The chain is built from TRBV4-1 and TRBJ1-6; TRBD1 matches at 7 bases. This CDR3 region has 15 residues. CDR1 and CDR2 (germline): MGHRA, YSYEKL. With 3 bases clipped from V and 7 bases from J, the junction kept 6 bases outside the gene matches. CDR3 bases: TGCGCCAGCAGCCAGAGACAGGGTCAGAATTCACCCCTCCACTTT. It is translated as CASSQRQGQNSPLHF.

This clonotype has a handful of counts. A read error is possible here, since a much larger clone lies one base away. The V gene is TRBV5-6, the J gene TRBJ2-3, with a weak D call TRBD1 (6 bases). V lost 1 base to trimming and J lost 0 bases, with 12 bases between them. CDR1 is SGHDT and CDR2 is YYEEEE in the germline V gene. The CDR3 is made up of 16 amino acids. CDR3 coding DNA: TGTGCCAGCAGCTTGTACAGGGCGACTAGCACAGATACGCAGTATTTT. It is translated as CASSLYRATSTDTQYF.

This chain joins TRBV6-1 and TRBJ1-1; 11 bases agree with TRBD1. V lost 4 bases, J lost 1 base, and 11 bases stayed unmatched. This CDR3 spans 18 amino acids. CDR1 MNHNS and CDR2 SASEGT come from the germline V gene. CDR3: CASSGRDRGLSRNTEAFF. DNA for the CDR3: TGTGCCAGCAGTGGCCGGGACAGGGGGTTGTCACGGAACACTGAAGCTTTCTTT.

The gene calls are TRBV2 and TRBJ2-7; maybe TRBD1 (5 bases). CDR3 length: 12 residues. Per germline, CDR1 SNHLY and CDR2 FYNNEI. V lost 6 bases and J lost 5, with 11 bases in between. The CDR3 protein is CASRRNRHEQYV. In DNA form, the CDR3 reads TGTGCCAGCAGAAGGAACAGGCACGAGCAGTACGTC.